Listed below are T cell receptor beta chains from one sample, sequenced in a study of spatial heterogeneity in lung cancer. Each CDR3 protein gets one entry after TCRdb re-called the 5' RACE reads with MiXCR. In the table there are approximately 44,000 distinct CDR3 sequences, about 11% of which are singletons. Sequencing was performed on PBMCs, taken at surgery. The receptors were sampled from a female donor with early-stage non-small cell lung cancer. Each CDR3 is given with its conserved first and last residue. Each record gives: J gene, D gene, clone size, V gene, CDR3 DNA, CDR3 protein. A D gene is named only where the DNA matches it firmly. Clone size appears in some rows only: once, few, many, or a class for an expanded clone.

TRBJ2-7,TRBD1,-,TRBV6-5,TGTGCCAGCAGTGGACAGGTCCCCGGGCCCTACGAGCAGTACTTC,CASSGQVPGPYEQYF
TRBJ2-1,-,few,TRBV5-1,TGCGCCAGCGCCTCGGGCGATGAGCAGTTCTTC,CASASGDEQFF
TRBJ1-2,-,many,TRBV12-3/TRBV12-4,TGTGCCAGCAGTAGGGCCATTGGGTACTACACCTTC,CASSRAIGYYTF
TRBJ2-2,TRBD1,-,TRBV6-4,TGTGCCAGCAGGAGGGACAGACCCGGGGAGCTGTTTTTT,CASRRDRPGELFF
TRBJ1-5,TRBD1,many,TRBV28,TGTGCCAGCAGTTCCCACACGGGGACAGGGAATCAGCCCCAGCATTTT,CASSSHTGTGNQPQHF
TRBJ1-2,TRBD1,few,TRBV20-1,TGCAGTGCTAAAGTCAGGGGGCATGGCTACACCTTC,CSAKVRGHGYTF
TRBJ1-4,-,few,TRBV19,TGTGCCAGTAGTAGCCCCGATGAAAAACTGTTTTTT,CASSSPDEKLFF
TRBJ1-2,-,few,TRBV5-1,TGCGCCAGCAGCTTGGACTCCAACTATGGCTACACCTTC,CASSLDSNYGYTF
TRBJ2-1,TRBD2,-,TRBV7-6,TGTGCCAGCAGCTTATTCGGACTAGCGAACAATGAGCAGTTCTTC,CASSLFGLANNEQFF
TRBJ2-7,TRBD2,once,TRBV27,TGTGCCAGCAGCCTTCGACTAGCGGGGGAGTACGAGCAGTACTTC,CASSLRLAGEYEQYF
TRBJ1-1,TRBD1,-,TRBV7-8,TGTGCCAGCAGCCATCGAAACCGGGACAGGGGTAGAGCTTTCTTT,CASSHRNRDRGRAFF
TRBJ2-1,-,many,TRBV7-8,TGTGCCAGCAGCCAGTTGCCGATCCAGGGAATCGCCTACAATGAGCAGTTCTTC,CASSQLPIQGIAYNEQFF
TRBJ2-2,-,few,TRBV27,TGTGCCAGCAGTTCCGTAAGAGGGAACACCGGGGAGCTGTTTTTT,CASSSVRGNTGELFF
TRBJ2-3,-,-,TRBV20-1,TGCAGTGCTAGTTCCGAGGCGGGGAACACAGATACGCAGTATTTT,CSASSEAGNTDTQYF
TRBJ2-5,-,-,TRBV6-5,TGTGCCAGCAGTTACGGGGCAGCCCAAGAGACCCAGTACTTC,CASSYGAAQETQYF
TRBJ2-3,TRBD2,few,TRBV6-6,TGTGCCAGCAGTAAGGGAGCTAGCGGGGGGCGGGATACGCAGTATTTT,CASSKGASGGRDTQYF
TRBJ2-1,-,few,TRBV4-3,TGCGCCAGCAGCCAAGATCCTGGGAATGAGCAGTTCTTC,CASSQDPGNEQFF
TRBJ2-3,-,-,TRBV10-3,TGTGCCGTACAGGGCACAGATACGCAGTATTTT,CAVQGTDTQYF
TRBJ2-3,-,-,TRBV7-2,TGTGCCAGCAGCCAAGACCGGGCGGGGAGCACAGATACGCAGTATTTT,CASSQDRAGSTDTQYF
TRBJ2-3,-,many,TRBV5-1,TGCGCCAGCAGCTTGGGTTGGATCAGCACAGATACGCAGTATTTT,CASSLGWISTDTQYF
TRBJ2-4,-,few,TRBV11-1,TGTGCCAGCAGCCTTAGGGACGGCAAAAACATTCAGTACTTC,CASSLRDGKNIQYF
TRBJ2-1,TRBD2,-,TRBV7-9,TGTGCCAGCAGCCCTCTACCGGGGGGAAACAATGAGCAGTTCTTC,CASSPLPGGNNEQFF
TRBJ2-3,-,-,TRBV7-2,TGTGCCACCGAGGCAGGGAGCACAGATACGCAGTATTTT,CATEAGSTDTQYF
TRBJ2-3,-,-,TRBV7-2,TGTGCCAGCAGGCTTGCCGGCGGAACTCGCACAGATACGCAGTATTTT,CASRLAGGTRTDTQYF
TRBJ2-1,TRBD2,-,TRBV6-6,TGTGCCAGCAGTTACCGCGGGACTAGCGGGGGGGCTATCAATGAGCAGTTCTTC,CASSYRGTSGGAINEQFF
TRBJ1-3,-,-,TRBV9,TGTGCCAGCAGCGTAGGGGCAGCCCGCTCTGGAAACACCATATATTTT,CASSVGAARSGNTIYF
TRBJ2-3,TRBD2,-,TRBV12-3/TRBV12-4,TGTGCCAGCAGTTTGGGGGGGGGGGCAGATACGCAGTATTTT,CASSLGGGADTQYF
TRBJ2-7,TRBD1,many,TRBV12-3/TRBV12-4,TGTGCCAGCAGTCGGACAGGGGGCGAGCAGTACTTC,CASSRTGGEQYF
TRBJ2-1,-,few,TRBV24-1,TGTGCCACCAGTGACCGGGGGGGGACAGGGAGATCCTACAATGAGCAGTTCTTC,CATSDRGGTGRSYNEQFF
TRBJ1-6,-,few,TRBV7-9,TGTGCCAGCAGCTCCGGCAATAATTCACCCCTCCACTTT,CASSSGNNSPLHF
TRBJ2-7,TRBD1,-,TRBV7-6,TGTGCCAGCAGCTCGGGACAGGGCGAGCAGTACTTC,CASSSGQGEQYF
TRBJ1-6,TRBD1,-,TRBV6-5,TGTGCCAGCAGTCCCGGGACAGGGTGGGGTTCACCCCTCCACTTT,CASSPGTGWGSPLHF
TRBJ1-6,-,once,TRBV5-5,TGTGCCAGCAGCTTGGCGTCTACCGGGATTTTGAATTCACCCCTCCACTTT,CASSLASTGILNSPLHF
TRBJ2-5,-,few,TRBV12-3/TRBV12-4,TGTGCCAGCAGCTCAGACGGTTCGAAGGCCCAGTACTTC,CASSSDGSKAQYF
TRBJ2-1,TRBD2,-,TRBV7-9,TGTGCCAGCAACGGGGGGGGGTACAATGAGCAGTTCTTC,CASNGGGYNEQFF
TRBJ1-1,-,many,TRBV3-1,TGTGCCAGCAGGGGGCCAGGGACTGAAGCTTTCTTT,CASRGPGTEAFF
TRBJ2-7,-,-,TRBV4-2,TGTGCCAGCAGCCAAGAATTAGCCAACTACGAGCAGTACTTC,CASSQELANYEQYF
TRBJ2-7,-,medium-sized,TRBV20-1,TGCAGTGCTAGAAAGACGGGGACCTACGAGCAGTACTTC,CSARKTGTYEQYF
TRBJ1-1,TRBD1,many,TRBV2,TGTGCCAGCAGGATGGGGACAGGCCAAATGAACACTGAAGCTTTCTTT,CASRMGTGQMNTEAFF
TRBJ1-1,-,many,TRBV7-8,TGTGCCAGCAGCTCCGGGGGGAGGAACACTGAAGCTTTCTTT,CASSSGGRNTEAFF
TRBJ2-1,-,many,TRBV6-2/TRBV6-3,TGTGCCAGCAGTTACTCGCGACAGAGCAATGAGCAGTTCTTC,CASSYSRQSNEQFF
TRBJ2-7,-,-,TRBV24-1,TGTGCCACCACCCTTAGGAAACACCCACCCTACGAGCAGTACTTC,CATTLRKHPPYEQYF
TRBJ1-1,-,many,TRBV7-9,TGTGCCAGCAGGGTGATTAACACTGAAGCTTTCTTT,CASRVINTEAFF
TRBJ1-4,-,-,TRBV7-9,TGTGCCAGCAGCTTAGGGGGAAGAGTCGAAAAACTGTTTTTT,CASSLGGRVEKLFF
TRBJ2-5,-,few,TRBV20-1,TGCAGTGCTTCAGGGTCAGGTTACCAAGAGACCCAGTACTTC,CSASGSGYQETQYF
TRBJ1-1,-,many,TRBV20-1,TGCAGTGCTCAAAGGGGGTCGACGAACACTGAAGCTTTCTTT,CSAQRGSTNTEAFF
TRBJ1-6,-,-,TRBV3-1,TGTGCCAGCAGCCAATCAACAGCTGGACCCCTCAACTTT,CASSQSTAGPLNF
TRBJ2-2,TRBD1,many,TRBV6-5,TGTGCCAGCACCAGAACAGGGGACACCGGGGAGCTGTTTTTT,CASTRTGDTGELFF
TRBJ2-5,-,few,TRBV6-2/TRBV6-3,TGTGCCAGCACCACAAGGGGAGAGACCCAGTACTTC,CASTTRGETQYF
TRBJ2-5,-,few,TRBV7-9,TGTGCCAGCAGCTTAGGGACGGACGAGACCCAGTACTTC,CASSLGTDETQYF
TRBJ2-3,-,-,TRBV7-9,TGTGCCAGCAGCTTAAACCCGAGCACAGATACGCAGTATTTT,CASSLNPSTDTQYF
TRBJ2-4,TRBD2,-,TRBV7-9,TGTGCCAGCAGCTCTACAATTAGCGGGGGAACCAAAAACATTCAGTACTTC,CASSSTISGGTKNIQYF